The next 15 T cell receptor beta chains were all read from a single sample in a study of cytomegalovirus exposure and HLA in healthy donors. The PCR had 60 Vbeta and 13 Jbeta primers. Produced via immunoSEQ multiplex PCR; TCRdb's table is partial and in-frame only. The sample yields 180,000 or so clones, 65% to 85% seen once. Sequencing was performed on PBMCs. All receptors derive from a boy aged 2 to 9 in good health and CMV-seronegative.

The chain joins TRBV6-6 to TRBJ1-2, with D perhaps matching TRBD1 (6 bases). This CDR3 is 15 amino acids long. Germline assignment: CDR1 MNHNY and CDR2 SVGAGI (reference sequence). Trimming removed 2 bases from V and 1 base from J, with 11 bases in between. The CDR3 loop is CASSYGGHLNYGYTF. The CDR3 DNA follows: TGTGCCAGCAGTTACGGGGGACACCTTAACTATGGCTACACCTTC.

V usage is TRBV15 and J usage is TRBJ2-7, with TRBD2 matching 9 bases. J gave up 2 bases and V 0 bases, and 2 bases lay outside the gene matches. This CDR3 is built from 15 residues. Germline V gene data show CDR1 as LNHNV and CDR2 as YYDKDF (reference sequence). The CDR3 bases are TGTGCCACCAGCAGAGATGGCGGGGGGGCCTACGAGCAGTACTTC. Translated: CATSRDGGGAYEQYF.

This clone was observed a handful of times. The rearrangement uses TRBV4-3 and TRBJ1-1, with 9 bases fitting TRBD1. The CDR3 runs 14 residues. The V segment lost 7 bases and the J segment 5 bases; nucleotides outside the gene matches: 8. Looked up from germline, CDR1 is LGHNA and CDR2 is YSLEER. The DNA of the CDR3 is TGCGCCAGCACAAAACAGGGGGCGCAAACTGAAGCTTTCTTT. Protein product: CASTKQGAQTEAFF.

As to this clone: One end of the junction does not line up with germline, which may come from a read error. The chain recombines TRBV4-1 with TRBJ1-2, with 9 bases identical to TRBD1. There are 13 residues in the CDR3. Germline CDR1 reads MGHRA; CDR2 reads YSYEKL. CDR3 region: CTSRRTGEDGYTF. As DNA, the CDR3 is TGCACCAGCAGGCGGACAGGGGAGGATGGCTACACCTTC.

CDR3 nucleotide sequence: TGTGCCAGCAGCCGGCAGGGGGCGGAAGGGGCCAACGTCCTGACTTTC. This translates into CASSRQGAEGANVLTF. The rearrangement links TRBV11-2 to TRBJ2-6, with 8 bases aligning to TRBD1. V shed 5 bases and J 4 bases; nucleotides not matched to a gene: 7. In germline, CDR1 is SGHAT, CDR2 FQNNGV. The CDR3 length is 16 residues.

J is TRBJ2-1 and V is TRBV7-3; TRBD2 might be the D (6 bases). Per germline, CDR1 SGHTA and CDR2 FQGTGA. This CDR3 region has 15 residues. V was clipped by 5 bases and J by 0 bases, with 11 bases between them. CDR3 sequence: CASSATGSSYNEQFF. The CDR3 bases are TGTGCCAGCAGCGCAACCGGGAGCTCCTACAATGAGCAGTTCTTC.

V is TRBV12-5 and J is TRBJ2-7; 8 bases fit TRBD2. The CDR3 sequence is 15 residues long. V was clipped by 2 bases and J by 3 bases; unmatched bases: 6. Per germline, CDR1 LGHNT and CDR2 FRNRAP. Here the CDR3 reads CASGLKTGGSYEQYF. The CDR3 DNA sequence: TGTGCTAGTGGTTTGAAAACGGGGGGGAGCTACGAGCAGTACTTC. The full variable domain, rest sourced from reference TRBV12-5 and TRBJ2-7, is DARVTQTPRHKVTEMGQEVTMRCQPILGHNTVFWYRQTMMQGLELLAYFRNRAPLDDSGMPKDRFSAEMPDATLATLKIQPSEPRDSAVYFCASGLKTGGSYEQYFGPGTRLTVT.

The rearrangement joins TRBV7-2 to TRBJ2-5, with TRBD2 as a possible D gene (6 bases). CDR1 is SGHTA and CDR2 is FQGNSA in the germline V gene. This CDR3 region has 13 residues. Trimming removed 0 bases from V and 9 bases from J, with 11 bases in between. The CDR3: CASSLAEREAQYF. DNA of the CDR3: TGTGCCAGCAGCTTAGCGGAAAGGGAGGCCCAGTACTTC. Full variable domain (rest looked up from reference TRBV7-2 and TRBJ2-5): GAGVSQSPSNKVTEKGKDVELRCDPISGHTALYWYRQSLGQGLEFLIYFQGNSAPDKSGLPSDRFSAERTGGSVSTLTIQRTQQEDSAVYLCASSLAEREAQYFGPGTRLLVL.

The V and J genes are TRBV19 and TRBJ1-2, with D tentatively TRBD1 (6 bases). Trimming stripped 3 bases from V and 1 base from J, with 18 bases between. This CDR3 comprises 17 residues. CDR1 LNHDA and CDR2 SQIVND come from the germline V gene (reference sequence). CDR3 protein: CASSIQGHAPRNYGYTF. CDR3 DNA sequence: TGTGCCAGTAGTATCCAGGGGCACGCACCCCGTAACTATGGCTACACCTTC.

V usage is TRBV6-5 and J usage is TRBJ2-3, with D unclear. Germline-derived CDR1 and CDR2 are MNHEY and SVGAGI. The CDR3 sequence is 14 residues long. V lost 0 bases and J 0 bases, leaving 4 bases between the germline ends. For the CDR3, the DNA is TGTGCCAGCAGTTACTCCCAGAGCACAGATACGCAGTATTTT. Translation: CASSYSQSTDTQYF.

This sequence joins TRBV11-2 and TRBJ2-7, with 7 bases aligning to TRBD2. V was pared by 3 bases and J by 6 bases, with 8 bases of the junction left unmatched. Germline lookup yields CDR1 SGHAT and CDR2 FQNNGV. The CDR3 consists of 14 residues. CDR3 sequence: CASSLLTSEGEQYF. CDR3 in DNA: TGTGCCAGCAGCTTGCTCACTAGCGAGGGCGAGCAGTACTTC. The whole variable domain, remainder taken from reference TRBV11-2 and TRBJ2-7, is EAGVAQSPRYKIIEKRQSVAFWCNPISGHATLYWYQQILGQGPKLLIQFQNNGVVDDSQLPKDRFSAERLKGVDSTLKIQPAKLEDSAVYLCASSLLTSEGEQYFGPGTRLTVT.

This chain links TRBV28 with TRBJ1-1, with TRBD1 as a possible D gene (6 bases). V was pared by 0 bases and J by 3 bases, with 8 bases between. The germline CDR1 and CDR2 sequences are MDHEN and SYDVKM. This CDR3 is built from 14 residues. The CDR3 loop is CASSLWKGDTEAFF. The CDR3 DNA reads as TGTGCCAGCAGTTTATGGAAGGGGGACACTGAAGCTTTCTTT.

The chain is built from TRBV4-1 and TRBJ1-2; tentative D call: TRBD1 (5 bases). Germline values: CDR1 MGHRA, CDR2 YSYEKL. The CDR3 length is 14 residues. Trimming stripped 4 bases from V and 7 bases from J, with 16 bases between. This chain's CDR3 is CASSRLPDSSGYTF. The CDR3 nucleotides are TGCGCCAGCAGCCGCTTACCCGACAGTTCTGGCTACACCTTC.

The rearrangement links TRBV19 to TRBJ2-3, with 7 bases fitting TRBD1. Germline V lookup: CDR1 LNHDA, CDR2 SQIVND (reference sequence). CDR3 length equals 14 residues. The V and J ends lost 6 bases and 2 bases, in that order; junction bases with no gene match: 5. Here the CDR3 DNA reads TGTGCCAGTAGAGAGACAGGGTACACAGATACGCAGTATTTT. This codes for CASRETGYTDTQYF.

This chain joins TRBV10-3 and TRBJ2-5; D gene ambiguous. Matching the DNA end better, TRBJ2-7 makes the J call doubtful. Germline lookup yields CDR1 ENHRY and CDR2 SYGVKD. CDR3 size: 13 residues. In DNA, the CDR3 is TGTGCCATCAGGGTGGGCCAATCCTACGAGCAGTACTTC. Translated: CAIRVGQSYEQYF.